The 32 T cell receptor beta chains presented below share a single source sample, sequenced in a study of cytomegalovirus exposure and HLA in healthy donors. Primers: 60 Vbeta forward and 13 Jbeta reverse. Sequenced by immunoSEQ multiplex PCR; TCRdb stores in-frame clones only, minus some. The table records fewer than 200,000 clones, over 70% of them present only once. Sequencing used PBMCs. Receptors originate from a man younger than 45 in good health and CMV-seronegative.

This clone came up once. Other nucleotide sequences in the sample specify the same CDR3. This chain uses TRBV7-7 with TRBJ2-2, with 7 nucleotides matching TRBD1. In germline, CDR1 is SSHAT, CDR2 FNYEAQ (reference sequence). The CDR3 is made up of 15 amino acids. V gave up 5 bases and J gave up 1 base; unmatched junction bases: 4. CDR3 DNA: TGTGCCAGCAGCGCCAGGACAGGGAACACCGGGGAGCTGTTTTTT. Encoded protein: CASSARTGNTGELFF.

The genes are TRBV7-3 and TRBJ2-1, with 7 bases that match TRBD2. Germline V gene sequence: CDR1 SGHTA, CDR2 FQGTGA. Losses at the gene ends were 2 bases for V and 10 bases for J; bases not matched to a gene: 5. The CDR3 is 13 amino acids. The CDR3 sequence: CASSLFWGGEQFF. CDR3 DNA: TGTGCCAGCAGCTTATTCTGGGGAGGGGAGCAGTTCTTC.

This sequence joins TRBV30 and TRBJ1-1; no clear D. CDR1 and CDR2 (germline): GTSNPN, SVGIG (reference sequence). Trimming cost V 5 bases and J 5 bases, with 12 bases left between them. There are 12 residues in the CDR3. The CDR3 DNA sequence: TGTGCCTGGCTTGTATTGAGAACTGAAGCTTTCTTT. It specifies CAWLVLRTEAFF.

The chain employs TRBV30 and TRBJ2-3, with 7 positions matching TRBD1. CDR1 is GTSNPN and CDR2 is SVGIG in the germline V gene (reference sequence). The junction had 6 bases not matched to a gene; V was cut back by 8 bases and J by 1 base. The CDR3 runs to 13 residues. CDR3 in amino acids: CARGQEGTDTQYF. CDR3 sequence (DNA): TGTGCCCGAGGACAGGAGGGCACAGATACGCAGTATTTT.

This chain joins TRBV7-3 and TRBJ2-3; 12 positions match TRBD2. Germline CDR1 is SGHTA and CDR2 is FQGTGA. J lost 3 bases, V lost 5 bases, and 6 bases had no gene match. This CDR3 has 16 amino acids. The chain's CDR3 is CASSAALAGGTDTQYF. In DNA, the CDR3 is TGTGCCAGCAGCGCCGCACTAGCGGGGGGAACAGATACGCAGTATTTT. Combining the CDR3 with reference TRBV7-3 and TRBJ2-3 gives the whole variable domain GAGVSQTPSNKVTEKGKYVELRCDPISGHTALYWYRQSLGQGPEFLIYFQGTGAADDSGLPNDRFFAVRPEGSVSTLKIQRTERGDSAVYLCASSAALAGGTDTQYFGPGTRLTVL.

CDR3 protein: CASSQSRGQSTDTQYF. CDR3 nucleotide sequence: TGCGCCAGCAGTCAATCTCGTGGACAGAGCACAGATACGCAGTATTTT. The chain uses TRBV23-1 and TRBJ2-3; tentative D call: TRBD1 (6 bases). TRBV23-1 is filed as an ORF, its function uncertain. Trimming stripped 0 bases from V and 0 bases from J, with 10 bases between. This CDR3 has 16 amino acids.

The chain is built from TRBV30 and TRBJ2-2; TRBD2 matches 8 bases. J lost 9 bases, V lost 0 bases, and 0 bases had no gene match. This CDR3 has 12 amino acids. CDR1 and CDR2 (germline): GTSNPN, SVGIG (reference sequence). The CDR3 is CAWSVSGRELFF. CDR3 sequence (DNA): TGTGCCTGGAGTGTTAGCGGGAGGGAGCTGTTTTTT.

The chain uses TRBV7-9 and TRBJ2-5; 10 nucleotides line up with TRBD1. This CDR3 has 15 amino acids. From germline, CDR1 is SEHNR and CDR2 FQNEAQ (reference sequence). Germline trimming cut 2 bases from V and 4 bases from J; bases unmatched to any gene: 4. This chain's CDR3 is CASSLPDRGRETQYF. In nucleotides, the CDR3 is TGTGCCAGCAGCTTACCAGACAGGGGGCGAGAGACCCAGTACTTC.

J is TRBJ1-2 and V is TRBV25-1; D is ambiguous. The V gene's germline CDR1 is MGHDK and CDR2 SYGVNS. V was cut by 0 bases and J by 8 bases, with 16 bases left in between. CDR3 length equals 15 residues. The CDR3 sequence is CASSEYNHGSGGYTF. For the CDR3, the DNA is TGTGCCAGCAGTGAATATAATCACGGGTCCGGGGGCTACACCTTC.

The chain couples TRBV7-9 to TRBJ2-7; 8 bases are a match to TRBD1. With V trimmed by 5 bases and J by 3 bases, 6 bases remained unmatched. The CDR3 contains 14 residues. Germline assignment: CDR1 SEHNR and CDR2 FQNEAQ (reference sequence). The CDR3 loop is CASSLSTGDYEQYF. The CDR3 DNA follows: TGTGCCAGCAGCCTCTCGACAGGGGACTACGAGCAGTACTTC.

The chain couples TRBV18 to TRBJ2-1; the match to TRBD1 covers 8 bases. Germline CDR1 KGHSH, CDR2 LQKENI. The CDR3 has 15 residues. V was clipped by 3 bases and J by 6 bases; unmatched bases: 7. Here the CDR3 DNA reads TGTGCCAGCTCACCTGCGGGACAGGACTCCAATGAGCAGTTCTTC. This translates into CASSPAGQDSNEQFF.

V gene TRBV10-3 combines with J gene TRBJ1-1; 8 bases are a match to TRBD1. The germline CDR1 and CDR2 sequences are ENHRY and SYGVKD. CDR3 size: 17 residues. Unmatched junction bases numbered 13, after V lost 7 bases and J lost 0 bases. The CDR3: CAIIPGRQGPLNTEAFF. The CDR3 coding sequence is TGTGCCATCATCCCAGGGCGACAGGGGCCCCTGAACACTGAAGCTTTCTTT.

Remarks on this clone: Other DNA sequences in the same sample also yield this CDR3. CDR3 protein: CASSPQGNEQFF. The CDR3, as DNA: TGTGCCAGCAGTCCCCAGGGGAATGAGCAGTTCTTC. The V call is TRBV11-2, the J call TRBJ2-1; D perhaps matches TRBD1 (6 bases). The germline V gene encodes CDR1 SGHAT and CDR2 FQNNGV. The CDR3 has 12 amino acids. Trimming stripped 6 bases from V and 7 bases from J, with 10 bases between.

V and J are TRBV5-1 and TRBJ1-5; weak D call: TRBD1 (6 bases). This CDR3 contains 12 residues. Germline CDR1 is SGHRS and CDR2 is YFSETQ. Trimming cost V 4 bases and J 10 bases, with 12 bases left between them. The CDR3: CASSLGQPPQHF. The CDR3 DNA sequence: TGCGCCAGCAGCCTCGGACAGCCACCCCAGCATTTT.

The chain carries TRBV14 and TRBJ1-2; D remains unclear. Looked up from germline, CDR1 is SGHDN and CDR2 is FVKESK. The CDR3 totals 14 residues. V gave up 2 bases and J gave up 0 bases, with 7 bases separating them. This CDR3 reads CASSQSTANYGYTF. The CDR3 region has the DNA TGTGCCAGCAGCCAATCTACAGCTAACTATGGCTACACCTTC.

This rearrangement joins TRBV9 to TRBJ1-1, with TRBD1 as a possible D gene (5 bases). The V gene lost 3 bases and the J gene lost 5 bases, with 11 bases spanning the gap. The CDR3 spans 13 residues. The V gene's germline CDR1 is SGDLS and CDR2 YYNGEE. The CDR3 coding sequence is TGTGCCAGCAGCGAAGGGGCGAGGACTGAAGCTTTCTTT. Translation: CASSEGARTEAFF.

The J gene is TRBJ2-5, the V gene TRBV5-1; maybe TRBD1 (6 bases). Trimming pared 1 base from V and 5 bases from J, leaving 18 bases between. Germline V gives CDR1 SGHRS, CDR2 YFSETQ. CDR3 length: 16 amino acids. The CDR3 here is CASSLTGNLHAETQYF. The CDR3 DNA follows: TGCGCCAGCAGCTTGACAGGGAACCTGCACGCGGAGACCCAGTACTTC. Full variable domain (rest looked up from reference TRBV5-1 and TRBJ2-5): KAGVTQTPRYLIKTRGQQVTLSCSPISGHRSVSWYQQTPGQGLQFLFEYFSETQRNKGNFPGRFSGRQFSNSRSEMNVSTLELGDSALYLCASSLTGNLHAETQYFGPGTRLLVL.

V and J are TRBV6-5 and TRBJ1-5, with a weak D call TRBD1 (5 bases). V was trimmed by 5 bases and J by 9 bases, leaving 17 bases between them. CDR3 length: 14 amino acids. The germline V gene has CDR1 MNHEY and CDR2 SVGAGI. DNA for the CDR3: TGTGCCAGCAGTGAGACCAGGGAAAGGGGGCCCCAGCATTTT. Its protein is CASSETRERGPQHF.

This clone came up a few times. The chain couples TRBV9 to TRBJ1-2; D is possibly TRBD1 (5 bases). CDR3 length: 15 amino acids. V dropped 3 bases and J dropped 6 bases, with 18 bases sitting between them. CDR1 and CDR2 from the germline V gene are SGDLS and YYNGEE. CDR3 sequence reads: CASSGLRAEGHGYTF. The CDR3 DNA is TGTGCCAGCAGCGGGCTCAGGGCGGAGGGTCATGGCTACACCTTC.

The chain carries TRBV11-2 and TRBJ2-1, with a tentative D call TRBD1 (6 bases). This CDR3 has 15 residues. The germline CDR1 and CDR2 sequences are SGHAT and FQNNGV. V was pared by 6 bases and J by 10 bases, with 22 bases between. This chain's CDR3 is CASSPRDKLWREQFF. The CDR3 DNA is TGTGCCAGCAGTCCCCGGGACAAACTGTGGAGGGAGCAGTTCTTC.

This clone has only one observation. This rearrangement joins TRBV5-1 to TRBJ1-2, with D perhaps matching TRBD1 (5 bases). Trimming pared 0 bases from V and 8 bases from J, leaving 17 bases between. There are 15 residues in the CDR3. In germline, CDR1 is SGHRS, CDR2 YFSETQ. The CDR3 DNA reads TGCGCCAGCAGCTTGGCGGCAGGGAGGTCTGGGGGCTACACCTTC. This encodes CASSLAAGRSGGYTF.

The J gene is TRBJ2-7, the V gene TRBV6-5; D perhaps matches TRBD1 (6 bases). Per germline, CDR1 MNHEY and CDR2 SVGAGI. This CDR3 is built from 14 residues. The V end was cut by 2 bases, the J end by 2 bases, with 10 bases between. The CDR3 DNA follows: TGTGCCAGCAGTTACGTCCAGGGGACCTACGAGCAGTACTTC. Protein product: CASSYVQGTYEQYF.

This chain links TRBV18 with TRBJ2-3; D is perhaps TRBD1 (5 bases). The CDR3 is 13 residues long. V lost 6 bases to trimming and J lost 7 bases, with 14 bases between them. CDR1 and CDR2 (germline): KGHSH, LQKENI. CDR3 loop: CASSPKKGHTQYF. CDR3 bases: TGTGCCAGCTCGCCTAAGAAGGGGCATACGCAGTATTTT.

J is TRBJ1-2 and V is TRBV28; TRBD1 might be the D (5 bases). V was pared by 3 bases and J by 2 bases, with 13 bases between. Germline assignment: CDR1 MDHEN and CDR2 SYDVKM. This CDR3 comprises 15 residues. The CDR3 nucleotides read TGTGCCAGCAGTTTCCCCGCGGAGGGGAACTATGGCTACACCTTC. Protein product: CASSFPAEGNYGYTF.

The V and J genes are TRBV27 and TRBJ2-4, with 7 bases aligning to TRBD1. CDR1 is MNHEY, CDR2 SMNVEV, per germline (reference sequence). The CDR3 extends over 15 amino acids. J gave up 7 bases and V 0 bases, and 6 bases lay outside the gene matches. The CDR3, as DNA: TGTGCCAGCAGTTTATCTGGGACAGTGGCGAACATTCAGTACTTC. Amino acids: CASSLSGTVANIQYF.

The table lists this clone with a count of one. J is TRBJ2-5 and V is TRBV15; 10 bases agree with TRBD2. Germline V lookup: CDR1 LNHNV, CDR2 YYDKDF (reference sequence). V lost 2 bases, J lost 5 bases, and 8 bases stayed unmatched. The CDR3 is 16 residues long. The CDR3 coding sequence is TGTGCCACCAGCAGACCTAGCGGGGGCCCCCGGGAGACCCAGTACTTC. It codes for CATSRPSGGPRETQYF.

This clone has only a few counts. V gene TRBV7-9 combines with J gene TRBJ1-2; D remains ambiguous. This CDR3 contains 10 residues. CDR1 SEHNR and CDR2 FQNEAQ come from the germline V gene (reference sequence). Trimming took 8 bases from V and 6 from J, leaving 7 bases between them. CDR3 amino acids: CASAGDGYTF. The CDR3 DNA reads TGTGCCAGCGCCGGTGATGGCTACACCTTC.

The chain couples TRBV10-2 to TRBJ2-1, with a possible D match to TRBD2 (7 bases). CDR3 length: 15 amino acids. V was shortened by 8 bases and J by 2 bases, with 16 bases between the two germline ends. Germline V gene lookup returns CDR1 WSHSY and CDR2 SAAADI. The CDR3 DNA reads TGCGCCAGCCGGGGGCGGGAGCCCGCCTACAATGAGCAGTTCTTC. Amino acids: CASRGREPAYNEQFF.

V is TRBV9 and J is TRBJ2-5; 11 bases fit TRBD1. The CDR3 runs 15 residues. Trimming cost V 4 bases and J 5 bases; bases outside gene matches: 7. Germline assignment: CDR1 SGDLS and CDR2 YYNGEE. The CDR3 sequence is CASSPRTGGRETQYF. In nucleotides, the CDR3 is TGTGCCAGCAGCCCGCGGACAGGGGGCAGGGAGACCCAGTACTTC.

The chain has TRBV5-4 and TRBJ2-5, with TRBD2 as a possible D gene (6 bases). The CDR3 sequence is 14 residues long. Per germline, CDR1 SGHNT and CDR2 YYREEE (reference sequence). Trimming removed 2 bases at V and 5 bases at J, with 13 bases between. The CDR3 region has the DNA TGTGCCAGCAGCTTCCGGGACGGAGGGGAGACCCAGTACTTC. Translating it yields CASSFRDGGETQYF.

The V and J genes are TRBV6-4 and TRBJ2-1, with 8 bases identical to TRBD1. There are 15 residues in the CDR3. Trimming cost V 2 bases and J 6 bases; bases outside gene matches: 6. The germline CDR1 and CDR2 sequences are MRHNA and SNTAGT. The CDR3 nucleotides read TGTGCCAGCAGTGACCGGCAGGGGGCTAGCAATGAGCAGTTCTTC. It translates to CASSDRQGASNEQFF.

Comment on this clone: The same CDR3 arises from other DNA sequences in this sample as well. The V and J genes are TRBV9 and TRBJ1-2; D perhaps matches TRBD1 (6 bases). The ends were cut back, 0 bases at V and 4 bases at J, with 10 bases in the middle. Germline V gene data show CDR1 as SGDLS and CDR2 as YYNGEE. The CDR3 totals 14 residues. The CDR3 loop is CASSVGTGIYGYTF. CDR3 DNA sequence: TGTGCCAGCAGCGTAGGAACAGGGATCTATGGCTACACCTTC.